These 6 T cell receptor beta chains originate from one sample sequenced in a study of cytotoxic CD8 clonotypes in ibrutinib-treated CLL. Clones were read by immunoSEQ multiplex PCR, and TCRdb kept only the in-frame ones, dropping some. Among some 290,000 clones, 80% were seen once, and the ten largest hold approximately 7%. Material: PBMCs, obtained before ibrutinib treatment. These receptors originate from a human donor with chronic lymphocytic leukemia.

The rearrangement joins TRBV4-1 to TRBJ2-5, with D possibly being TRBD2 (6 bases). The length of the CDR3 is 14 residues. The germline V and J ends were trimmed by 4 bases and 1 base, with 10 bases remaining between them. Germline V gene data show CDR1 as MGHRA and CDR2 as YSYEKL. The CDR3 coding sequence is TGCGCCAGCAGCCGTCGGGGGTCCCAAGAGACCCAGTACTTC. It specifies CASSRRGSQETQYF.

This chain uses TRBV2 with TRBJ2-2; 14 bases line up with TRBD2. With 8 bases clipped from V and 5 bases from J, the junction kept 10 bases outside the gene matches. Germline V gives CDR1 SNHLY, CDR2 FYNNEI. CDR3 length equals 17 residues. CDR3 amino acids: CASVGTSGSILTGELFF. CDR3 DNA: TGTGCCAGCGTAGGGACTAGCGGGAGCATCTTAACCGGGGAGCTGTTTTTT.

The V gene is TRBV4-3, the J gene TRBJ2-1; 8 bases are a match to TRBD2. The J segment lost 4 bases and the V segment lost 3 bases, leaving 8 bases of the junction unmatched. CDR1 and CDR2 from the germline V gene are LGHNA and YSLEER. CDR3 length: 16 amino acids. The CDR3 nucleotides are TGCGCCAGCAGCCAGGGGGTAGCGGGAAGGTACAATGAGCAGTTCTTC. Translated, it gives CASSQGVAGRYNEQFF.

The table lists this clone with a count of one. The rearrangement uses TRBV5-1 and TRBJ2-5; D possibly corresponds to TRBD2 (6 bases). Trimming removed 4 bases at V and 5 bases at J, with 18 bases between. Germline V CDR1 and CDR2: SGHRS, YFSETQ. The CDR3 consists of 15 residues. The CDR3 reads CASSLLGTRGETQYF. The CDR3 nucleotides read TGCGCCAGCAGCCTACTAGGGACTCGAGGGGAGACCCAGTACTTC.

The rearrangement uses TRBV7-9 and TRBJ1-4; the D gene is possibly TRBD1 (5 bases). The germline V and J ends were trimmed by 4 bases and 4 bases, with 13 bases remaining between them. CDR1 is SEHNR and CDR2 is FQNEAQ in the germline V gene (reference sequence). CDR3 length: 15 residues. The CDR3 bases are TGTGCCAGCAGCTCCGACGGGACGTTTAATGAAAAACTGTTTTTT. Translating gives CASSSDGTFNEKLFF.

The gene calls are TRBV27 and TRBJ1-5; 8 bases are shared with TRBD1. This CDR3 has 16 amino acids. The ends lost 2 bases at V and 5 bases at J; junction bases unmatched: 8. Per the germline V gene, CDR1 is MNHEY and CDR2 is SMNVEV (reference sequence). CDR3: CASSLTRQGRDQPQHF. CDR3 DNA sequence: TGTGCCAGCAGTTTAACGCGACAGGGGAGAGATCAGCCCCAGCATTTT.